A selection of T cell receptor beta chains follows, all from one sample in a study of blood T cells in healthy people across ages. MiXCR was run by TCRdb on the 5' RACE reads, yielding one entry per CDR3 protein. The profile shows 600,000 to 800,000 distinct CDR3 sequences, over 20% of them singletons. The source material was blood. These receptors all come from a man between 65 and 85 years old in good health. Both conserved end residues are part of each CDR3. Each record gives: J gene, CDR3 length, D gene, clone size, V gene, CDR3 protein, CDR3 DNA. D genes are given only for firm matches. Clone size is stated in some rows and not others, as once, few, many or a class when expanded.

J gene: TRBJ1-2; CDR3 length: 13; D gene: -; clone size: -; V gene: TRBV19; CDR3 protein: CASSITQGGGYTF; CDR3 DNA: TGTGCCAGTAGTATTACCCAGGGCGGTGGCTACACCTTC
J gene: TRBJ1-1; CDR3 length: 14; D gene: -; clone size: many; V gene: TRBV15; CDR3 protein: CATSRDLQGSEAFF; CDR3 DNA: TGTGCCACCAGCAGGGATTTACAGGGTTCCGAAGCTTTCTTT
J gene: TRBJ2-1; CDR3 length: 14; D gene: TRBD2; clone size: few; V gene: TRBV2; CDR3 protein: CASSAAGGPSEQFF; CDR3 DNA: TGTGCCAGCAGTGCAGCGGGAGGGCCGAGTGAGCAGTTCTTC
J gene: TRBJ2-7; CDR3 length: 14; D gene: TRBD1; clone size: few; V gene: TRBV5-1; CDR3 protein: CASSLRQGAAEQYF; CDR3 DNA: TGCGCCAGCAGCTTGAGGCAGGGGGCCGCCGAGCAGTACTTC
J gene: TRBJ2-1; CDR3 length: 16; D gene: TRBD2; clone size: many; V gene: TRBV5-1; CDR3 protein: CASSFGTSGRPAEQFF; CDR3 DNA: TGCGCCAGCAGCTTCGGGACTAGCGGGAGGCCGGCTGAGCAGTTCTTC
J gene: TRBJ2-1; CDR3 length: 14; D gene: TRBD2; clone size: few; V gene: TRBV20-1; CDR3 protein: CSASLGRVGNEQFF; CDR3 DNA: TGCAGTGCTAGCCTGGGGAGGGTTGGCAATGAGCAGTTCTTC
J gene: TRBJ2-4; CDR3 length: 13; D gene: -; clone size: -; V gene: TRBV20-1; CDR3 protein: CSARVGVKNIQYF; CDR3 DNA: TGCAGTGCTAGAGTGGGGGTCAAAAACATTCAGTACTTC
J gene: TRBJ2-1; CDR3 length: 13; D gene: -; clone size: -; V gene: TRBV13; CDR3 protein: CAVPGLNLNEQFF; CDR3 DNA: TGTGCCGTGCCGGGACTGAACCTCAATGAGCAGTTCTTC
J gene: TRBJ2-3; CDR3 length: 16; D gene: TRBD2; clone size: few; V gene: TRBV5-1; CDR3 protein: CASSLALAGASDTQYF; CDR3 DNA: TGCGCCAGCAGCTTGGCCTTAGCGGGAGCTTCAGATACGCAGTATTTT
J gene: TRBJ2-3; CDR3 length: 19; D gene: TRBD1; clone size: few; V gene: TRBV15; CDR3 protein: CATRGAGMSGKGAPDTQYF; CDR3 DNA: TGTGCCACCAGGGGGGCTGGTATGAGTGGGAAGGGGGCCCCAGATACGCAGTATTTT
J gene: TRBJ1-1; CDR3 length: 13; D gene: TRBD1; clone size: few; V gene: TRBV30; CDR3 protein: CAWSETGVGEAFF; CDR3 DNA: TGTGCCTGGAGTGAAACAGGGGTGGGGGAAGCTTTCTTT
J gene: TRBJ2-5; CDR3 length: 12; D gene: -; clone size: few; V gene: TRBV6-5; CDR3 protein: CASSRDTETQYF; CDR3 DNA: TGTGCCAGCAGCCGGGACACCGAGACCCAGTACTTC
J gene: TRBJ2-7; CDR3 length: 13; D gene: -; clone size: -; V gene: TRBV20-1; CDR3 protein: CSARVGNSYEQYF; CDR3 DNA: TGCAGTGCTAGAGTTGGCAACTCCTACGAGCAGTACTTC
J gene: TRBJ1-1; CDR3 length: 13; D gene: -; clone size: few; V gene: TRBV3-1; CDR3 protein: CASSQGGFTEAFF; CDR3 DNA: TGTGCCAGCAGCCAAGGAGGGTTCACTGAAGCTTTCTTT
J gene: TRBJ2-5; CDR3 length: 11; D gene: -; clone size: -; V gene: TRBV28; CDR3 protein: CASSLTAGLVF; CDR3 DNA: TGTGCCAGCAGTTTAACGGCAGGGTTGGTCTTC
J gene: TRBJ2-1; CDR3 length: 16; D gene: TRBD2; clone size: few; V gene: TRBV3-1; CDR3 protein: CASSQERSGRKNEQFF; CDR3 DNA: TGTGCCAGCAGCCAAGAAAGAAGCGGGAGGAAAAATGAGCAGTTCTTC
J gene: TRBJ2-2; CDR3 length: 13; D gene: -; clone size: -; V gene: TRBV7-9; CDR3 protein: CASTWGPTGELFF; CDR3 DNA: TGTGCCAGCACTTGGGGGCCCACCGGGGAGCTGTTTTTT
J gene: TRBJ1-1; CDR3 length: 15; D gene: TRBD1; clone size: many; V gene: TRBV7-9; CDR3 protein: CASSLPTGRNTEAFF; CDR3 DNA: TGTGCCAGCAGCCTCCCGACAGGGAGAAACACTGAAGCTTTCTTT
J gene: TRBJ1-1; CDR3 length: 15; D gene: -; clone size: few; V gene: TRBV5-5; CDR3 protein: CASSWELTANTEAFF; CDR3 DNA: TGTGCCAGCAGCTGGGAACTGACAGCGAACACTGAAGCTTTCTTT
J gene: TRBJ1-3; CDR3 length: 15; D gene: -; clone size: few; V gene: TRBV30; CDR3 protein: CAWSRGQGPGNTIYF; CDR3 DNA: TGTGCCTGGAGCCGAGGTCAGGGGCCTGGAAACACCATATATTTT
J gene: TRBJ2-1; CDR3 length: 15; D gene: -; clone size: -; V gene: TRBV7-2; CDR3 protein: CASSSLNPQGDEQFF; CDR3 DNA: TGTGCCAGCAGCTCCCTAAATCCTCAGGGCGATGAGCAGTTCTTC
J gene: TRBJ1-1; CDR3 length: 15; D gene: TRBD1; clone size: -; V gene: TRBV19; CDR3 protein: CASSPGGPVSTEAFF; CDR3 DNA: TGTGCCAGTAGTCCAGGGGGCCCGGTGAGCACTGAAGCTTTCTTT
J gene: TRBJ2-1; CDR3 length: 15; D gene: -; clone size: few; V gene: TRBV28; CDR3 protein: CASSLGGAYYNEQFF; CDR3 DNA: TGTGCCAGCAGTTTAGGGGGGGCTTACTACAATGAGCAGTTCTTC
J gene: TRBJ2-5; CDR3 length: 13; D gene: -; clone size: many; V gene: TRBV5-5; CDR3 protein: CASSFIQRETQYF; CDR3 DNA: TGTGCCAGCAGCTTCATCCAGAGGGAGACCCAGTACTTC
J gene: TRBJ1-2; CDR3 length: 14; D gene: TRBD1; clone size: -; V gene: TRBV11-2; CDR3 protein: CASSLETGIYGYTF; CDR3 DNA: TGTGCCAGCAGCTTGGAGACAGGGATCTATGGCTACACCTTC
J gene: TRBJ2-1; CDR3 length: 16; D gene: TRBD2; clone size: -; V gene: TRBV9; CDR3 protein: CASSSSGDFSYNEQFF; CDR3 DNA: TGTGCCAGCAGCTCGAGCGGGGACTTCTCCTACAATGAGCAGTTCTTC
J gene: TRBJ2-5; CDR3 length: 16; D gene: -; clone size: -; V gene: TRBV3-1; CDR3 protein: CASSQDPSPLQETQYF; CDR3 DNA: TGTGCCAGCAGCCAAGACCCTTCGCCGCTACAAGAGACCCAGTACTTC
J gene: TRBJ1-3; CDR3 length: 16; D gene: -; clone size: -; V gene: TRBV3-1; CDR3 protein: CASSQITGFSGNTIYF; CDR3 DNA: TGTGCCAGCAGCCAAATAACAGGGTTCTCTGGAAACACCATATATTTT
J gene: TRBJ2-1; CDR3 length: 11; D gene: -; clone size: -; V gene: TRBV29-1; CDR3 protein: CSGAWDNEQFF; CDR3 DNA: TGCAGCGGGGCCTGGGACAATGAGCAGTTCTTC
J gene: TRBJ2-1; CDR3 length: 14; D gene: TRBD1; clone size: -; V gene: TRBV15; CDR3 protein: CATSRIQGSDEQFF; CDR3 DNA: TGTGCCACCAGCAGAATACAGGGGAGTGATGAGCAGTTCTTC
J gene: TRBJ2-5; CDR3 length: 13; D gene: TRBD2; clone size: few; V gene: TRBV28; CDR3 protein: CASRRTGGETQYF; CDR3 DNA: TGTGCCAGCAGAAGGACGGGGGGGGAGACCCAGTACTTC